The 32 T cell receptor beta chains listed next were all sequenced from one sample in a study of persistence of HIV-infected CD4 T cells. The immunoSEQ assay was version 4, run in survey mode. Sequencing used immunoSEQ multiplex PCR; TCRdb keeps in-frame clones, though not all of them. The sample lists roughly 48,000 clones, around 89% occurring once. Their specific antigens are unknown. Nonspecific anti-CD3/anti-CD28 bead stimulation represents the broad CD4+ T cell repertoire. Sorting of responding CD4+ T cells relied on upregulated CD40 ligand together with CD69. The starting material was CD4+ T cells sorted from PBMCs after approximately 19-hour stimulation, obtained from a patient who received antiretroviral therapy. The source is an adult woman with HIV who was CMV-seropositive.

This rearrangement joins TRBV5-1 to TRBJ2-1; D could derive from TRBD1 or TRBD2 (6 bases each). This CDR3 region has 15 residues. Germline assignment: CDR1 SGHRS and CDR2 YFSETQ. Deletions cut 5 bases from V and 5 bases from J, with 17 bases between. The CDR3 region is CASRTVGGSNNEQFF. CDR3 nucleotide sequence: TGCGCCAGCAGGACCGTCGGGGGCTCAAACAATGAGCAGTTCTTC.

The chain employs TRBV6-1 and TRBJ2-1; 10 nucleotides line up with TRBD2. V trimming: 0 bases; J trimming: 7 bases; junction bases outside the gene matches: 6. In germline, CDR1 is MNHNS, CDR2 SASEGT. This CDR3 contains 16 residues. This CDR3 reads CASSEAASGGANEQFF. For the CDR3, the DNA is TGTGCCAGCAGTGAAGCGGCCAGCGGGGGGGCAAATGAGCAGTTCTTC.

The chain couples TRBV5-6 to TRBJ2-5; D possibly corresponds to TRBD1 (5 bases). CDR1 and CDR2 from the germline V gene are SGHDT and YYEEEE. The length of the CDR3 is 13 residues. With 6 bases removed from V and 5 bases from J, the gap between germline ends came to 14 bases. The CDR3 coding sequence is TGTGCCAGCACCCTTGGGGCCCGGGAGACCCAGTACTTC. It specifies CASTLGARETQYF.

CDR3 DNA: TGTGCCAGTAGTATAAGAAGACAGTCAGTCTATGGCTACACCTTC. Amino acids: CASSIRRQSVYGYTF. This rearrangement joins TRBV19 to TRBJ1-2, with TRBD1 as a possible D gene (5 bases). The length of the CDR3 is 15 residues. Germline V gives CDR1 LNHDA, CDR2 SQIVND (reference sequence). Trimming cost V 2 bases and J 4 bases, with 14 bases left between them.

This chain links TRBV3-1 (or the pseudogene TRBV3-2) with TRBJ1-2; 7 bases match TRBD1. CDR3 length: 13 amino acids. CDR1 is LGHDT and CDR2 is YNNKEL in the germline V gene (reference sequence). The ends lost 4 bases at V and 8 bases at J; junction bases unmatched: 7. The DNA of the CDR3 is TGTGCCAGCAGCCTTACAGGGGAGCCGGGCTACACCTTC. Amino acids: CASSLTGEPGYTF.

V gene TRBV25-1 combines with J gene TRBJ1-6; a weak D match, TRBD1 (5 bases). CDR3 length equals 16 residues. The ends were cut back, 3 bases at V and 4 bases at J, with 13 bases in the middle. Germline V gene data show CDR1 as MGHDK and CDR2 as SYGVNS. In DNA, the CDR3 is TGTGCCAGCAGTGATTTAGGCGGACATTATAATTCACCCCTCCACTTT. As protein: CASSDLGGHYNSPLHF.

This clone came up a few times. The V and J genes are TRBV18 and TRBJ2-1; D ambiguous. The CDR3 runs to 12 residues. Germline V gene sequence: CDR1 KGHSH, CDR2 LQKENI. Deletions cut 6 bases from V and 8 bases from J, with 11 bases between. The chain's CDR3 is CASSLIGDEQFF. DNA for the CDR3: TGTGCCAGCTCCCTTATAGGCGATGAGCAGTTCTTC.

The rearrangement uses TRBV18 and TRBJ2-5; weak D call: TRBD1 (6 bases). CDR1 and CDR2 (germline): KGHSH, LQKENI. V shed 3 bases and J shed 3 bases, with 14 bases lying between them. This CDR3 spans 15 amino acids. In nucleotides, the CDR3 is TGTGCCAGCTCACCGGGACAAGGGGGAGAAGAGACCCAGTACTTC. Its protein product is CASSPGQGGEETQYF.

This rearrangement joins TRBV24-1 to TRBJ1-5; unclear D gene. Trimming pared 3 bases from V and 4 bases from J, leaving 9 bases between. The CDR3 runs to 14 residues. The germline V gene has CDR1 KGHDR and CDR2 SFDVKD. The CDR3 bases are TGTGCCACCAGTGATGCGGGCCCGAATCAGCCCCAGCATTTT. Translation: CATSDAGPNQPQHF.

This chain uses TRBV30 with TRBJ2-3; the match to TRBD2 covers 8 bases. The CDR3 loop spans 16 amino acids. Germline V gene lookup returns CDR1 GTSNPN and CDR2 SVGIG (reference sequence). Trimming removed 4 bases from V and 2 bases from J; junction bases left unmatched: 11. The CDR3 region is CAWNGLLAANTDTQYF. CDR3 DNA sequence: TGTGCCTGGAACGGTCTACTAGCGGCCAACACAGATACGCAGTATTTT.

The V call is TRBV6-5, the J call TRBJ2-5; D perhaps matches TRBD2 (6 bases). CDR3 length: 13 residues. Germline V CDR1 and CDR2: MNHEY, SVGAGI. V dropped 4 bases and J dropped 9 bases, with 15 bases sitting between them. This chain's CDR3 is CASSSRPWGAQYF. The CDR3 DNA reads as TGTGCCAGCAGTTCCCGGCCTTGGGGGGCCCAGTACTTC.

This chain connects TRBV25-1 to TRBJ1-4; D call uncertain. The CDR3 length is 13 residues. Germline CDR1 MGHDK, CDR2 SYGVNS. The germline V and J ends were trimmed by 8 bases and 4 bases, with 11 bases remaining between them. CDR3 nucleotides: TGTGCCAGCTCCGGCTGGGGTAATGAAAAACTGTTTTTT. Translation gives CASSGWGNEKLFF.

The chain has TRBV24-1 and TRBJ2-1; no clear D. Germline loops: CDR1 KGHDR, CDR2 SFDVKD. This CDR3 spans 12 amino acids. V dropped 2 bases and J dropped 6 bases, with 4 bases sitting between them. CDR3 coding DNA: TGTGCCACCAGTGATTGGGGCAATGAGCAGTTCTTC. Translated, it gives CATSDWGNEQFF.

This rearrangement joins TRBV6-1 to TRBJ1-5; no clear D gene. Germline loops: CDR1 MNHNS, CDR2 SASEGT. The CDR3 extends over 13 amino acids. V shed 5 bases and J shed 5 bases, with 10 bases lying between them. This chain's CDR3 is CASSSSVDQPQHF. Here the CDR3 DNA reads TGTGCCAGCAGTTCATCGGTTGATCAGCCCCAGCATTTT.

This clone appeared once. The chain joins TRBV7-2 to TRBJ1-3; TRBD1 matches 9 bases. The CDR3 sequence is 17 residues long. Germline V gene lookup returns CDR1 SGHTA and CDR2 FQGNSA. The V gene end was trimmed by 1 base and the J gene end by 5 bases; junction bases not matched to a gene: 9. CDR3 DNA: TGTGCCAGCAGCTTAGAATGGAAAGGGACAGGGAGAAACACCATATATTTT. Encoded protein: CASSLEWKGTGRNTIYF. The full variable domain, its missing parts supplied by reference TRBV7-2 and TRBJ1-3, is GAGVSQSPSNKVTEKGKDVELRCDPISGHTALYWYRQSLGQGLEFLIYFQGNSAPDKSGLPSDRFSAERTGGSVSTLTIQRTQQEDSAVYLCASSLEWKGTGRNTIYFGEGSWLTVV.

The chain carries TRBV24-1 and TRBJ2-5, with D perhaps matching TRBD1 (6 bases). Germline V gene lookup returns CDR1 KGHDR and CDR2 SFDVKD. The V and J ends lost 4 bases and 2 bases respectively, with 19 bases between them. The CDR3 sequence is 17 residues long. The CDR3 DNA sequence: TGTGCCACCAGTGACGTAAGTTTTGGGGACAAACAAGAGACCCAGTACTTC. Translating gives CATSDVSFGDKQETQYF.

The chain couples TRBV28 to TRBJ1-2; D gene ambiguous. The CDR3 is 13 residues long. Trimming took 3 bases from V and 4 from J, leaving 9 bases between them. Germline V CDR1 and CDR2: MDHEN, SYDVKM. The CDR3 nucleotides read TGTGCCAGCAGTTTGACTACTGGCTATGGCTACACCTTC. Translating it yields CASSLTTGYGYTF.

V gene TRBV27 combines with J gene TRBJ1-5, with TRBD1 identical over 7 bases. Germline V gene data show CDR1 as MNHEY and CDR2 as SMNVEV (reference sequence). The CDR3 runs 15 residues. V shed 3 bases and J 5 bases; nucleotides not matched to a gene: 7. CDR3: CASSFQGQPYQPQHF. The DNA of the CDR3 is TGTGCCAGCAGTTTTCAGGGACAGCCTTATCAGCCCCAGCATTTT.

The rearrangement joins TRBV4-1 to TRBJ2-1; possibly TRBD1 for D (5 bases). The CDR3 is 14 amino acids. CDR1 is MGHRA, CDR2 YSYEKL, per germline. V lost 0 bases and J 7 bases, leaving 10 bases between the germline ends. CDR3 residues: CASSQDAGYNEQFF. The CDR3, as DNA: TGCGCCAGCAGCCAAGATGCAGGGTATAATGAGCAGTTCTTC.

This sequence joins TRBV6-5 and TRBJ1-5; D call uncertain. Germline V gene sequence: CDR1 MNHEY, CDR2 SVGAGI. The germline V and J ends were trimmed by 7 bases and 0 bases, with 10 bases remaining between them. CDR3 length equals 14 residues. The DNA for the CDR3 is TGTGCCAGCACCCCACTTTATAGCAATCAGCCCCAGCATTTT. It encodes CASTPLYSNQPQHF.

CDR3 protein: CASSGGTLFGDTQYF. The CDR3 coding sequence is TGTGCCAGCAGTGGCGGGACTCTATTCGGAGATACGCAGTATTTT. The V call is TRBV2, the J call TRBJ2-3; weak D call: TRBD2 (6 bases). CDR3 length equals 15 residues. Deletions cut 4 bases from V and 5 bases from J, with 16 bases between. Germline V CDR1 and CDR2: SNHLY, FYNNEI.

By sample share, this clone is medium-sized. DNA of the CDR3: TGCGCCAGCAGTGAGGGAGAGGCCAACTATGGCTACACCTTC. This codes for CASSEGEANYGYTF. J is TRBJ1-2 and V is TRBV10-1; D unclear. The CDR3 totals 14 residues. V was pared by 2 bases and J by 2 bases, with 9 bases between. Germline-derived CDR1 and CDR2 are WNHNN and SYGVQD (reference sequence).

This CDR3 is CASSTYREDTGELFF. The DNA for the CDR3 is TGTGCCAGCAGCACCTACAGGGAGGACACCGGGGAGCTGTTTTTT. J is TRBJ2-2 and V is TRBV7-9; D is tentatively TRBD1 or TRBD2 (6 bases each). The V end lost 5 bases, the J end lost 3 bases, and 13 bases lay between the germline ends. The germline V gene encodes CDR1 SEHNR and CDR2 FQNEAQ (reference sequence). The CDR3 loop spans 15 amino acids.

The chain links TRBV30 to TRBJ2-3, with D tentatively TRBD1 (5 bases). Germline loops: CDR1 GTSNPN, CDR2 SVGIG (reference sequence). CDR3 length: 15 amino acids. Deletions cut 0 bases from V and 1 base from J, with 11 bases between. This CDR3 is CAWSVQVPGTDTQYF. The CDR3 nucleotides read TGTGCCTGGAGTGTACAGGTTCCGGGCACAGATACGCAGTATTTT.

This sequence joins TRBV7-6 and TRBJ2-1; D could derive from TRBD1 or TRBD2 (5 bases each). V was trimmed by 5 bases and J by 8 bases, leaving 19 bases between them. Germline CDR1 and CDR2: SGHVS and FNYEAQ. This CDR3 has 15 residues. The CDR3 DNA sequence: TGTGCCAGCAGCGCCTCGGGACCCCAATGGGATGAGCAGTTCTTC. Translated: CASSASGPQWDEQFF.

V gene TRBV19 combines with J gene TRBJ1-2; 8 nucleotides align to TRBD1. The CDR3 contains 15 residues. The trim removed 2 bases at V and 5 bases at J, leaving 7 bases unmatched. CDR1 and CDR2 (germline): LNHDA, SQIVND (reference sequence). CDR3 sequence (DNA): TGTGCCAGTAGTATACCCAGGGGGCGAGGGTATGGCTACACCTTC. It yields the protein CASSIPRGRGYGYTF.

The rearrangement joins TRBV18 to TRBJ2-5, with D possibly matching TRBD2 (5 bases). The V end lost 3 bases, the J end lost 5 bases, and 13 bases lay between the germline ends. The CDR3 has 14 residues. Looked up from germline, CDR1 is KGHSH and CDR2 is LQKENI. The CDR3 bases are TGTGCCAGCTCACCTGGCCCCCCGGGGGAGACCCAGTACTTC. It translates to CASSPGPPGETQYF.

The rearrangement joins TRBV24-1 to TRBJ2-2, with a tentative D call TRBD1 (5 bases). The V end was cut by 5 bases, the J end by 2 bases, with 11 bases between. CDR1 and CDR2 from the germline V gene are KGHDR and SFDVKD. The CDR3 loop spans 15 amino acids. CDR3: CATSAQDTNTGELFF. The CDR3 DNA reads as TGTGCCACCAGTGCACAGGATACAAACACCGGGGAGCTGTTTTTT.

The chain employs TRBV2 and TRBJ2-1, with 9 nucleotides matching TRBD2. Germline trimming cut 3 bases from V and 7 bases from J; bases unmatched to any gene: 7. In germline, CDR1 is SNHLY, CDR2 FYNNEI. This CDR3 comprises 15 residues. The CDR3 reads CASSEMRGGQNEQFF. CDR3 coding DNA: TGTGCCAGCAGTGAGATGCGGGGGGGCCAAAATGAGCAGTTCTTC.

There are a few counts of this clone. The V gene is TRBV5-1, the J gene TRBJ1-1; tentative D call: TRBD1 (5 bases). Germline V gene data show CDR1 as SGHRS and CDR2 as YFSETQ. The CDR3 loop spans 14 amino acids. The V and J ends lost 4 bases and 0 bases respectively, with 10 bases between them. CDR3 loop: CASSGEGLNTEAFF. The CDR3 coding sequence is TGCGCCAGCAGCGGCGAGGGGTTGAACACTGAAGCTTTCTTT.

This clone has a single count. The CDR3 reads CATSRDTRGDSYEQYV. The CDR3 nucleotides read TGTGCCACCAGCAGAGACACCCGGGGGGACTCCTACGAGCAGTACGTC. The J gene is TRBJ2-7, the V gene TRBV15, with 7 bases that match TRBD2. CDR3 length equals 16 residues. Germline values: CDR1 LNHNV, CDR2 YYDKDF (reference sequence). V shed 0 bases and J 0 bases; nucleotides not matched to a gene: 5.

The chain carries TRBV3-1 (or the pseudogene TRBV3-2) and TRBJ1-1; TRBD1 aligns across 9 bases. This CDR3 is 16 amino acids long. Trimming took 3 bases from V and 1 from J; bases not matched to a gene: 6. In germline, CDR1 is LGHDT, CDR2 YNNKEL (reference sequence). The CDR3 spells CASSQGTGRSNTEAFF. In DNA form, the CDR3 reads TGTGCCAGCAGCCAGGGGACAGGGAGGTCGAACACTGAAGCTTTCTTT.